This paragraph reports one TCR beta chain. The data are from a study of blood T cell repertoires in COVID-19. Across the whole study: Acute-phase and convalescent COVID-19 samples originated in the United States, Italy and Spain. Sample material is recorded as cDNA or gDNA derived from T cells, B-cell-depleted T cells, or PBMCs.

Per the study methods: For nucleated cells, counts were estimated from reference gene primer amplification. Here immunoSEQ multiplex PCR was the method, and the copy in TCRdb shows in-frame clones only, minus some. Clone size and V and J calls were adopted from that table, with D and trimming inferred from the DNA. Of about 160,000 clones in the sample, more than 80% are singletons; the top ten hold 11%. V shed 0 bases and J shed 2 bases, with 10 bases lying between them. The germline V gene encodes CDR1 SGHRS and CDR2 YFSETQ. The CDR3 is 15 amino acids. The sequence derives from a human donor in a cohort sampled during active COVID-19. The chain links TRBV5-1 to TRBJ2-3; D not certain. The sample taken for sequencing was peripheral blood. CDR3: CASSLGGTDTDTQYF. The CDR3, as DNA: TGCGCCAGCAGCTTGGGAGGAACTGACACAGATACGCAGTATTTT.